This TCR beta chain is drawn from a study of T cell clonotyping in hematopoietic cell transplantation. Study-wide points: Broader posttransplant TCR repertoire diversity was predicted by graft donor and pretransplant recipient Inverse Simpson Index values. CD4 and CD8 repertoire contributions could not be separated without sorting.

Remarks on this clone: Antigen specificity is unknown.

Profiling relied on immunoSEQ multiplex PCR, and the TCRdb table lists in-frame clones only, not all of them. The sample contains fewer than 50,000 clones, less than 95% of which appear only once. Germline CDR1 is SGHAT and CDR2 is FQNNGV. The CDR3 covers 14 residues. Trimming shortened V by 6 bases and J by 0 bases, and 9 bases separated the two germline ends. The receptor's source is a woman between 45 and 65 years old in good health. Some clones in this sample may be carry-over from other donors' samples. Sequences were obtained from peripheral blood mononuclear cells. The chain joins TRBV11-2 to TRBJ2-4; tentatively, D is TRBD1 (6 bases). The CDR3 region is CASRQGLAKNIQYF. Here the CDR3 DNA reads TGTGCCAGCAGGCAGGGGCTAGCCAAAAACATTCAGTACTTC. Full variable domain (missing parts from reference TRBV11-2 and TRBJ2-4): EAGVAQSPRYKIIEKRQSVAFWCNPISGHATLYWYQQILGQGPKLLIQFQNNGVVDDSQLPKDRFSAERLKGVDSTLKIQPAKLEDSAVYLCASRQGLAKNIQYFGAGTRLSVL.